Listed below are T cell receptor beta chains from one sample, sequenced in a study of blood T cell repertoires in COVID-19. TCRdb's table, derived via immunoSEQ multiplex PCR, lists solely in-frame clones and lacks some. The table shows 55,000 to 90,000 clones, with 85% to 90% occurring only once. Specimen: peripheral blood. The receptors shown here come from a woman older than 75 with active or convalescent COVID-19. Each CDR3 is given with its conserved first and last residue. The D gene is left open where the match is weak. Expanded clones are given a class, and other clones once, few, many or no size at all.

TRBD1	TRBV2	-	15	TRBJ1-1	CASSELGQKNTEAFF	TGTGCCAGCAGTGAATTGGGACAGAAAAACACTGAAGCTTTCTTT
TRBD1	TRBV10-1	once	13	TRBJ1-1	CASRDTGAAEAFF	TGCGCCAGCAGGGACACAGGGGCCGCAGAAGCTTTCTTT
-	TRBV10-3	-	11	TRBJ2-1	CAISESAEQFF	TGTGCCATCAGTGAGTCCGCGGAGCAGTTCTTC
-	TRBV12-3/TRBV12-4	few	12	TRBJ1-2	CASSRSTRGYTF	TGTGCCAGCAGCCGAAGCACGCGAGGCTACACCTTC
TRBD2	TRBV5-1	-	16	TRBJ2-1	CASSLSSGGELDEQFF	TGCGCCAGCAGCTTGTCTAGCGGGGGGGAGTTGGATGAGCAGTTCTTC
-	TRBV6-5	once	14	TRBJ2-7	CASSPQGVAYEQYF	TGTGCCAGCAGCCCACAGGGTGTAGCCTACGAGCAGTACTTC
-	TRBV5-1	-	14	TRBJ1-4	CASSFDRPDEKLFF	TGCGCCAGCAGCTTTGACAGGCCTGATGAAAAACTGTTTTTT
TRBD1	TRBV7-9	-	16	TRBJ1-3	CASSKARDSSGNTIYF	TGTGCCAGCAGCAAAGCCCGGGACAGCTCTGGAAACACCATATATTTT
-	TRBV28	-	13	TRBJ1-2	CATTRGATGGYTF	TGTGCCACCACCCGGGGGGCGACGGGTGGCTACACCTTC
-	TRBV19	once	13	TRBJ1-6	CASMLGATSPLHF	TGTGCCAGTATGCTGGGGGCGACTTCACCCCTCCACTTT
-	TRBV10-3	-	13	TRBJ1-1	CAISGGWNLEAFF	TGTGCCATCAGTGGAGGGTGGAATCTAGAAGCTTTCTTT
-	TRBV9	-	19	TRBJ1-3	CASSVRDTELRHSGNTIYF	TGTGCCAGCAGCGTCCGGGACACAGAATTACGGCACTCTGGAAACACCATATATTTT
-	TRBV13	-	13	TRBJ1-4	CASSLGYREKLFF	TGTGCCAGCAGCTTAGGTTACAGGGAAAAACTGTTTTTT
-	TRBV11-1	-	15	TRBJ2-2	CASSLEEVDTGELFF	TGTGCCAGCAGCTTAGAAGAGGTGGACACCGGGGAGCTGTTTTTT